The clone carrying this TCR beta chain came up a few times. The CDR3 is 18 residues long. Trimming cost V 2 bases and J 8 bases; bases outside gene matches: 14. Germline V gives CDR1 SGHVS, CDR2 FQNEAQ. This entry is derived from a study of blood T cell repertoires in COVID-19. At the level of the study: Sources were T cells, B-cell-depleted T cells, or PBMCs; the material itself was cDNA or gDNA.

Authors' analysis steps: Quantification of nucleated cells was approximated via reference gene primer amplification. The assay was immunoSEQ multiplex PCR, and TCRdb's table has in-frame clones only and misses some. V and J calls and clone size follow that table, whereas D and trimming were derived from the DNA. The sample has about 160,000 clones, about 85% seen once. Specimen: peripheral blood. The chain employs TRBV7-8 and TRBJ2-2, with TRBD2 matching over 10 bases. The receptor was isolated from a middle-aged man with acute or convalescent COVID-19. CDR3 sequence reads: CASSLFPTSGLPKGELFF. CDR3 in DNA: TGTGCCAGCAGCTTATTTCCGACTAGCGGGTTGCCTAAAGGGGAGCTGTTTTTT.